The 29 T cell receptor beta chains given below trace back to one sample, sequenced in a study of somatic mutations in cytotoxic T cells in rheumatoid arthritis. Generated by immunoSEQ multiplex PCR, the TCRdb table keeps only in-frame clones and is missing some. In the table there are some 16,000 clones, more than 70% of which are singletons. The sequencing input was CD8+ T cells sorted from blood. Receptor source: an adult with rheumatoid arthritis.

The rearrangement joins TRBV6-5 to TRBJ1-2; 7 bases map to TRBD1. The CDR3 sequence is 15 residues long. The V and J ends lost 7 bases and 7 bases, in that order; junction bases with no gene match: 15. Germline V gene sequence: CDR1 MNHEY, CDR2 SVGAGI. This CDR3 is CASKEEAGGMGGYTF. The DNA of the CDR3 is TGTGCCAGCAAGGAGGAGGCAGGGGGTATGGGTGGCTACACCTTC.

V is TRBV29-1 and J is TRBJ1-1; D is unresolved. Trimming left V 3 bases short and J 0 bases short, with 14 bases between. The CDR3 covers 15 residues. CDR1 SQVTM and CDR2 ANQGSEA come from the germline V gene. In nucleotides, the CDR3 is TGCAGCGTTGACCCCGCCCTTTCCATGAACACTGAAGCTTTCTTT. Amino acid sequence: CSVDPALSMNTEAFF.

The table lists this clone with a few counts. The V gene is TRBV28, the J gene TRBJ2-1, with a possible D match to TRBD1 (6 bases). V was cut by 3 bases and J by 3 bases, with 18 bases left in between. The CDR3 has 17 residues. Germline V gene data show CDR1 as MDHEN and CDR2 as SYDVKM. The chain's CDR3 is CASSFLKTGRLYNEQFF. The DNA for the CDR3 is TGTGCCAGCAGTTTCCTAAAGACAGGCCGCCTCTACAATGAGCAGTTCTTC.

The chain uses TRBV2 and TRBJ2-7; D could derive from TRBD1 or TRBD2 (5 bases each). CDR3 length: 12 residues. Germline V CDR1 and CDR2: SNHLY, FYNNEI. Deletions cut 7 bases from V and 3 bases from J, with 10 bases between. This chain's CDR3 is CASKRGDYEQYF. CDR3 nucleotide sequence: TGTGCCAGCAAGAGGGGAGACTACGAGCAGTACTTC.

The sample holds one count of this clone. CDR3 nucleotides: TGTGCCACCACACCGGGCGGGGGAGACAATGAGCAGTTCTTC. Translating gives CATTPGGGDNEQFF. The chain carries TRBV4-2 and TRBJ2-1; 7 bases are a match to TRBD2. The germline V gene encodes CDR1 LGHNA and CDR2 YNFKEQ. The CDR3 sequence is 14 residues long. Trimming cost V 10 bases and J 5 bases; bases outside gene matches: 11.

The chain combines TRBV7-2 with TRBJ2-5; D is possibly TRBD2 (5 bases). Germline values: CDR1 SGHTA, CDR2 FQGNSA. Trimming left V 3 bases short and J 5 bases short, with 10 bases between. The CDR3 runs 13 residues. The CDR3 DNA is TGTGCCAGCAGCTTCTCCCGCGGGGAGACCCAGTACTTC. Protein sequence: CASSFSRGETQYF.

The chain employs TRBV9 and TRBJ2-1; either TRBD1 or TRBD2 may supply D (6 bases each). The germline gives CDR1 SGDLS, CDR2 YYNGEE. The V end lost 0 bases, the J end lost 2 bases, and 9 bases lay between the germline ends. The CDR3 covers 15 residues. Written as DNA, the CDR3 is TGTGCCAGCAGCGTAGAGGGGGGCGCCTACAATGAGCAGTTCTTC. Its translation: CASSVEGGAYNEQFF.

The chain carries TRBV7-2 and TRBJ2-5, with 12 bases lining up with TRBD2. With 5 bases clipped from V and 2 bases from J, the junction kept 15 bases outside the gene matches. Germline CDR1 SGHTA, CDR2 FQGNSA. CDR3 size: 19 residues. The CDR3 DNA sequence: TGTGCCAGCAGCCCAGCCCCTCGGCTAGCGGGGGGGCGTCAAGAGACCCAGTACTTC. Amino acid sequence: CASSPAPRLAGGRQETQYF.

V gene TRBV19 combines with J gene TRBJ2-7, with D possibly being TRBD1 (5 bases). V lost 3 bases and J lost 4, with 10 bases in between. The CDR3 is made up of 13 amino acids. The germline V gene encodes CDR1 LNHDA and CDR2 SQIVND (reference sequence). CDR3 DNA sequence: TGTGCCAGTAGTATGACAGCACCATACGAGCAGTACTTC. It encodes CASSMTAPYEQYF. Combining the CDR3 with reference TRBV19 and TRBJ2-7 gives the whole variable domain DGGITQSPKYLFRKEGQNVTLSCEQNLNHDAMYWYRQDPGQGLRLIYYSQIVNDFQKGDIAEGYSVSREKKESFPLTVTSAQKNPTAFYLCASSMTAPYEQYFGPGTRLTVT.

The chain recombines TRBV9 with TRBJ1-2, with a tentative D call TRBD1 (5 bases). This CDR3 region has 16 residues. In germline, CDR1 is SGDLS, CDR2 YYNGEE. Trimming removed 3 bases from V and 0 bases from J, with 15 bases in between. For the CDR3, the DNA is TGTGCCAGCAGCGACAATTACAGGAAACCTAACTATGGCTACACCTTC. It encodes CASSDNYRKPNYGYTF. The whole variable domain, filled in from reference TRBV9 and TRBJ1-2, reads DSGVTQTPKHLITATGQRVTLRCSPRSGDLSVYWYQQSLDQGLQFLIQYYNGEERAKGNILERFSAQQFPDLHSELNLSSLELGDSALYFCASSDNYRKPNYGYTFGSGTRLTVV.

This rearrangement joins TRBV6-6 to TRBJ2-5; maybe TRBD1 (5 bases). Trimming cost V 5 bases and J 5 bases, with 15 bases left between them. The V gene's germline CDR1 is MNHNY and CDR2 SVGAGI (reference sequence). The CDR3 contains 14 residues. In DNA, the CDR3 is TGTGCCAGCAGTGCCACCGTTGGGGCGGAGACCCAGTACTTC. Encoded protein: CASSATVGAETQYF.

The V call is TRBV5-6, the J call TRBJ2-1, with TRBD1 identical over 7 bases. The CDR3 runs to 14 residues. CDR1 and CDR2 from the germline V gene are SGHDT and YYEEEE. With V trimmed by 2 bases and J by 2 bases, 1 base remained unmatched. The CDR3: CASSFGTAYNEQFF. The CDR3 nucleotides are TGTGCCAGCAGCTTTGGGACAGCCTACAATGAGCAGTTCTTC.

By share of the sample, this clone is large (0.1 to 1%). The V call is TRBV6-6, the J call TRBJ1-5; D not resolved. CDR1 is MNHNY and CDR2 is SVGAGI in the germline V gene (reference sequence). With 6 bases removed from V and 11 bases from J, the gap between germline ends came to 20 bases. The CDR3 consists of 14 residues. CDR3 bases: TGTGCCAGCAGGATGGACGGGCCCATTGAGGCCCAGCATTTT. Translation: CASRMDGPIEAQHF.

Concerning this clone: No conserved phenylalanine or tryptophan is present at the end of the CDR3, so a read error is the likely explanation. CDR3 bases: TGTGCCAGCAGCCCCCACCCAGGGGAGGACGAGCAGTACCTC. Its translation is CASSPHPGEDEQYL. This chain links TRBV7-7 with TRBJ2-7; D assignment may be TRBD1 or TRBD2 (6 bases each). Looked up from germline, CDR1 is SSHAT and CDR2 is FNYEAQ (reference sequence). The CDR3 is 14 residues long. V was cut by 5 bases and J by 5 bases, with 16 bases left in between.

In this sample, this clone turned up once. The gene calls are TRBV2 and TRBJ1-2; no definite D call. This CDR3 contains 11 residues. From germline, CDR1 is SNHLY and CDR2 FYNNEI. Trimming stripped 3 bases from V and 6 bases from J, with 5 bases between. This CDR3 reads CASSDGDGYTF. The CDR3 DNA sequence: TGTGCCAGCAGTGATGGGGATGGCTACACCTTC.

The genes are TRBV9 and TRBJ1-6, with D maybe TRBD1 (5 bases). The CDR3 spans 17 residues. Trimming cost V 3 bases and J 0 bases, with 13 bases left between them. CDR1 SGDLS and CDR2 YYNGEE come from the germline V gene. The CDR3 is CASSGGTLSSYNSPLHF. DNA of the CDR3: TGTGCCAGCAGCGGCGGGACGCTGAGCTCCTATAATTCACCCCTCCACTTT.

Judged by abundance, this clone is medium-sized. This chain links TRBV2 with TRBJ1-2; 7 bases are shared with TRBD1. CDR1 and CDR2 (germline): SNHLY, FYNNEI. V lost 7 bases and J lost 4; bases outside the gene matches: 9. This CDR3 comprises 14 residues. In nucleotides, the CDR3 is TGTGCCAGCAACAGGGGAACGGAGAGCTATGGCTACACCTTC. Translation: CASNRGTESYGYTF.

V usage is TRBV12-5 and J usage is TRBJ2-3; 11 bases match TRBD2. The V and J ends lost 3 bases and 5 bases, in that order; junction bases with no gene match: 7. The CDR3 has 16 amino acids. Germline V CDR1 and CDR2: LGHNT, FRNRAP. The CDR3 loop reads CASGFRSGGAEDTQYF. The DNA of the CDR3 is TGTGCTAGTGGTTTCCGTAGCGGGGGGGCGGAAGATACGCAGTATTTT.

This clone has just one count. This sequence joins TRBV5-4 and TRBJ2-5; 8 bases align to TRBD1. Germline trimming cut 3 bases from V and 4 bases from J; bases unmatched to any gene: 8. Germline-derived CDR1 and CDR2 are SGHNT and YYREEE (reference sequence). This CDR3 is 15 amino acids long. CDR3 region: CASSWVTGERETQYF. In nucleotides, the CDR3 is TGTGCCAGCAGCTGGGTGACAGGGGAGCGAGAGACCCAGTACTTC.

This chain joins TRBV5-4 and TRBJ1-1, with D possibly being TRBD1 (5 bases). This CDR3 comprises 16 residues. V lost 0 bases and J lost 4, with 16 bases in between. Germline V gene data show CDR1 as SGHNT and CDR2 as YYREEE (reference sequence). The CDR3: CASSLDRRVLGTEAFF. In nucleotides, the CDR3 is TGTGCCAGCAGCTTGGACCGCAGGGTTTTGGGCACTGAAGCTTTCTTT.

The CDR3 sequence is CASSDWDRKETQYF. CDR3 DNA: TGTGCCAGCAGTGATTGGGACAGGAAAGAGACCCAGTACTTC. This chain uses TRBV2 with TRBJ2-5; TRBD1 agrees at 8 bases. Germline V gene lookup returns CDR1 SNHLY and CDR2 FYNNEI. V trimming: 3 bases; J trimming: 3 bases; junction bases outside the gene matches: 3. This CDR3 has 14 amino acids.

DNA for the CDR3: TGTGCCAGCAGCCCCTCGTTGTGGGGGGGCACAGATACGCAGTATTTT. It yields the protein CASSPSLWGGTDTQYF. The chain employs TRBV11-1 and TRBJ2-3, with TRBD2 as a possible D gene (6 bases). Between the trimmed V and J ends, which lost 5 bases and 1 base, there was a span of 16 bases. The CDR3 has 16 residues. In germline, CDR1 is SGHAT, CDR2 FQDESV (reference sequence).

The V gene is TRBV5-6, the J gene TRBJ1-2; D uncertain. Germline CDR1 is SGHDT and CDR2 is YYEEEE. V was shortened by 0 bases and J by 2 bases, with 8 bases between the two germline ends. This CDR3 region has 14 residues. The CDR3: CASSLAGLNYGYTF. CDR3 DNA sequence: TGTGCCAGCAGCTTGGCCGGTCTCAACTATGGCTACACCTTC.

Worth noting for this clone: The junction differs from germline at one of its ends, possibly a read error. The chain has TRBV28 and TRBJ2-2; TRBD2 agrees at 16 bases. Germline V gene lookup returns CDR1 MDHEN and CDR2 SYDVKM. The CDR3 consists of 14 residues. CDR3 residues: CASSYGTSGGGLFF. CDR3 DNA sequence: TGTGCCAGCAGCTATGGGACTAGCGGGGGGGGGCTGTTTTTT.

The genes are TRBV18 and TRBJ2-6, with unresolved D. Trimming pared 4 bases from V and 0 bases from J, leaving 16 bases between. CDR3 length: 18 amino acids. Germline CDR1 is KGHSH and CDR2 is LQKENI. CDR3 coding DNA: TGTGCCAGCTCACGTCAAGGGTCCGCCCCCTCTGGGGCCAACGTCCTGACTTTC. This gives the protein CASSRQGSAPSGANVLTF.

The CDR3 spells CASSEGQVSWKTYEQYF. The CDR3 coding sequence is TGTGCCAGCAGCGAGGGACAGGTGAGCTGGAAAACCTACGAGCAGTACTTC. The chain links TRBV5-6 to TRBJ2-7; 8 bases agree with TRBD1. The ends lost 4 bases at V and 2 bases at J; junction bases unmatched: 14. This CDR3 has 17 residues. CDR1 and CDR2 (germline): SGHDT, YYEEEE.

The CDR3: CASRGVPDTQYF. In DNA, the CDR3 is TGTGCCAGCAGGGGGGTTCCAGATACGCAGTATTTT. This chain links TRBV11-2 with TRBJ2-3; D is possibly TRBD1 or TRBD2 (5 bases each). Per the germline V gene, CDR1 is SGHAT and CDR2 is FQNNGV. This CDR3 comprises 12 residues. Trimming pared 6 bases from V and 4 bases from J, leaving 8 bases between.

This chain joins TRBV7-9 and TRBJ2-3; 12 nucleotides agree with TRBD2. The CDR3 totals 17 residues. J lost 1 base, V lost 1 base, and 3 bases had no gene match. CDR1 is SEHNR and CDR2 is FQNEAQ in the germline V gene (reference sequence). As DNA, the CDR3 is TGTGCCAGCAGCTTAGTGGCTAGCGGGGGGGGCACAGATACGCAGTATTTT. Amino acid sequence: CASSLVASGGGTDTQYF.

This CDR3 reads CASSQTGANEKLFF. The DNA for the CDR3 is TGTGCCAGCAGCCAGACAGGGGCGAATGAAAAACTGTTTTTT. The V call is TRBV7-9, the J call TRBJ1-4; 8 bases are shared with TRBD1. V shed 5 bases and J 5 bases; nucleotides not matched to a gene: 4. The germline V gene has CDR1 SEHNR and CDR2 FQNEAQ (reference sequence). The CDR3 contains 14 residues.